What follows are 20 T cell receptor beta chains derived from one specimen sequenced in a study of shared clonotypes between healthy human individuals. Assay: immunoSEQ multiplex PCR; the TCRdb copy retains only in-frame clones and omits some. The sample consists of about 690,000 clones, 90% of them appearing once. Sequenced material: memory CD8+ T cells from PBMCs. Noted subset: CD45RO+ cells pooled with CCR7-negative TemRA cells. The source of these receptors is a man in his late teens or twenties in good health. Some clones in this sample may be carry-over from other donors' samples.

The V gene is TRBV19, the J gene TRBJ2-1, with 8 bases fitting TRBD2. CDR1 is LNHDA and CDR2 is SQIVND in the germline V gene (reference sequence). With V trimmed by 3 bases and J by 4 bases, 5 bases remained unmatched. The CDR3 has 15 residues. The CDR3 protein is CASSISGEFYNEQFF. In nucleotides, the CDR3 is TGTGCCAGTAGTATTAGCGGGGAATTTTACAATGAGCAGTTCTTC.

This chain links TRBV28 with TRBJ2-1, with D unclear. CDR1 and CDR2 from the germline V gene are MDHEN and SYDVKM. Between the trimmed V and J ends, which lost 6 bases and 3 bases, there was a span of 9 bases. The CDR3 loop spans 13 amino acids. CDR3 DNA: TGTGCCAGCAGCCCCGCAGGCTACAATGAGCAGTTCTTC. Amino acids: CASSPAGYNEQFF.

V usage is TRBV9 and J usage is TRBJ1-1; D is uncertain. Trimming removed 2 bases at V and 0 bases at J, with 11 bases between. The CDR3 covers 15 residues. The V gene's germline CDR1 is SGDLS and CDR2 YYNGEE. In nucleotides, the CDR3 is TGTGCCAGCAGCGTTCACAGCGGCATGAACACTGAAGCTTTCTTT. Its protein product is CASSVHSGMNTEAFF.

J is TRBJ2-3 and V is TRBV28, with TRBD1 as a possible D gene (6 bases). In germline, CDR1 is MDHEN, CDR2 SYDVKM. This CDR3 is built from 14 residues. V was cut by 5 bases and J by 2 bases, with 11 bases left in between. The CDR3 DNA reads as TGTGCCAGCAGTCGGCAGGGGTCCACAGATACGCAGTATTTT. As protein: CASSRQGSTDTQYF.

The rearrangement links TRBV9 to TRBJ2-3, with D perhaps TRBD1 or TRBD2 (5 bases each). Trimming pared 0 bases from V and 3 bases from J, leaving 11 bases between. The CDR3 contains 15 residues. Germline values: CDR1 SGDLS, CDR2 YYNGEE. The CDR3 protein is CASSVARGGTDTQYF. As DNA, the CDR3 is TGTGCCAGCAGCGTAGCCCGGGGCGGTACAGATACGCAGTATTTT.

This chain links TRBV27 with TRBJ2-7; 8 nucleotides align to TRBD2. The germline CDR1 and CDR2 sequences are MNHEY and SMNVEV (reference sequence). The J segment lost 3 bases and the V segment lost 5 bases, leaving 12 bases of the junction unmatched. The CDR3 is 16 residues long. The CDR3 DNA reads TGTGCCAGCAGTCCCCAACGGGGGGGGAACATCTACGAGCAGTACTTC. Amino acids: CASSPQRGGNIYEQYF.

The chain recombines TRBV7-9 with TRBJ1-4, with D uncertain. The CDR3 is 16 amino acids. The germline V and J ends were trimmed by 4 bases and 2 bases, with 14 bases remaining between them. CDR1 SEHNR and CDR2 FQNEAQ come from the germline V gene (reference sequence). CDR3 bases: TGTGCCAGCAGCTCGCGATTGGGTAGGACTAATGAAAAACTGTTTTTT. It translates to CASSSRLGRTNEKLFF.

The chain combines TRBV27 with TRBJ1-4; 7 nucleotides match TRBD1. Germline V gene lookup returns CDR1 MNHEY and CDR2 SMNVEV (reference sequence). The length of the CDR3 is 13 residues. J lost 12 bases, V lost 1 base, and 5 bases had no gene match. CDR3 nucleotides: TGTGCCAGCAGTTTATTTCATGGACAGGAACTGTTTTTT. This encodes CASSLFHGQELFF.

This clone occurred once. CDR3 residues: CASRAGPRSYNEQFF. As DNA, the CDR3 is TGTGCCAGCCGAGCAGGGCCGCGATCCTACAATGAGCAGTTCTTC. The J gene is TRBJ2-1, the V gene TRBV14; a weak D match, TRBD1 (5 bases). The CDR3 consists of 15 residues. V lost 8 bases to trimming and J lost 1 base, with 15 bases between them. CDR1 and CDR2 (germline): SGHDN, FVKESK.

The chain combines TRBV7-9 with TRBJ2-2; perhaps TRBD2 as D (6 bases). The germline V gene encodes CDR1 SEHNR and CDR2 FQNEAQ (reference sequence). The CDR3 covers 13 residues. The V gene lost 3 bases and the J gene lost 7 bases, with 9 bases spanning the gap. The CDR3 DNA sequence: TGTGCCAGCAGCTTGGGGGGTCTCGGGGAGCTGTTTTTT. It codes for CASSLGGLGELFF.

The chain links TRBV2 to TRBJ2-7, with 7 bases aligning to TRBD1. Per the germline V gene, CDR1 is SNHLY and CDR2 is FYNNEI. This CDR3 region has 14 residues. The trim removed 6 bases at V and 2 bases at J, leaving 7 bases unmatched. CDR3 bases: TGTGCCAGCAGCCACCGGGACAGCCCCTACGAGCAGTACTTC. Amino acids: CASSHRDSPYEQYF.

The rearrangement links TRBV29-1 to TRBJ1-1; unclear D gene. Germline V gene sequence: CDR1 SQVTM, CDR2 ANQGSEA. The V and J ends lost 2 bases and 0 bases respectively, with 16 bases between them. The CDR3 spans 16 residues. The CDR3 region is CSVEPVGVPMNTEAFF. The CDR3 bases are TGCAGCGTTGAACCCGTTGGGGTCCCAATGAACACTGAAGCTTTCTTT.

The gene calls are TRBV4-1 and TRBJ2-7; TRBD1 might be the D (6 bases). CDR3 length: 15 amino acids. Between the trimmed V and J ends, which lost 1 base and 5 bases, there was a span of 15 bases. CDR1 is MGHRA and CDR2 is YSYEKL in the germline V gene. This CDR3 is CASSQVAQGIHEQYF. The CDR3 DNA reads TGCGCCAGCAGCCAAGTGGCGCAGGGGATACACGAGCAGTACTTC.

The V and J genes are TRBV2 and TRBJ2-3; TRBD2 aligns across 12 bases. Germline CDR1 reads SNHLY; CDR2 reads FYNNEI. J gave up 2 bases and V 4 bases, and 13 bases lay outside the gene matches. There are 19 residues in the CDR3. The CDR3 loop reads CASSVPKGLAGGPTDTQYF. CDR3 sequence (DNA): TGTGCCAGCAGTGTTCCAAAGGGTCTAGCGGGAGGGCCCACAGATACGCAGTATTTT.

The chain joins TRBV7-9 to TRBJ2-7; tentatively, D is TRBD2 (6 bases). The CDR3 is 15 amino acids. Trimming removed 6 bases at V and 2 bases at J, with 17 bases between. Germline V gives CDR1 SEHNR, CDR2 FQNEAQ (reference sequence). DNA of the CDR3: TGTGCCAGCAGTTCCACCCCGGGGGAACCCTACGAGCAGTACTTC. Amino acids: CASSSTPGEPYEQYF.

This chain joins TRBV29-1 and TRBJ2-7; D possibly uses TRBD1 or TRBD2 (5 bases each). The CDR3 covers 13 residues. Germline-derived CDR1 and CDR2 are SQVTM and ANQGSEA. Deletions cut 2 bases from V and 5 bases from J, with 13 bases between. Written as DNA, the CDR3 is TGCAGCGTTGAAAGGAGCCGAGGGGACGAGCAGTACTTC. It specifies CSVERSRGDEQYF.

This clone was counted only a few times. The V gene is TRBV28, the J gene TRBJ1-5; D gene ambiguous. CDR3 length equals 10 residues. Germline V gene data show CDR1 as MDHEN and CDR2 as SYDVKM. The CDR3 spells CINSNQPQHF. The CDR3 bases are TGTATTAATAGCAATCAGCCCCAGCATTTT.

J is TRBJ1-5 and V is TRBV12-5; 8 bases map to TRBD1. CDR3 length: 16 residues. V was pared by 5 bases and J by 5 bases, with 11 bases of the junction left unmatched. CDR1 is LGHNT, CDR2 FRNRAP, per germline. The CDR3 reads CASGLRDRFFDQPQHF. The CDR3 DNA follows: TGTGCTAGTGGTCTCCGGGACAGGTTTTTCGATCAGCCCCAGCATTTT.

The chain carries TRBV28 and TRBJ2-7; D remains ambiguous. Germline-derived CDR1 and CDR2 are MDHEN and SYDVKM. V lost 6 bases and J lost 2, with 11 bases in between. The CDR3 is 13 residues long. CDR3 nucleotides: TGTGCCAGCAGCGCGGTAGATACCTACGAGCAGTACTTC. It specifies CASSAVDTYEQYF.

The chain employs TRBV6-5 and TRBJ2-5, with 8 bases aligning to TRBD1. Germline values: CDR1 MNHEY, CDR2 SVGAGI. Unmatched junction bases numbered 7, after V lost 5 bases and J lost 5 bases. The CDR3 contains 14 residues. The CDR3 DNA sequence: TGTGCCAGCAGTCCGGACAGGGTCGGTGAGACCCAGTACTTC. Amino acids: CASSPDRVGETQYF.